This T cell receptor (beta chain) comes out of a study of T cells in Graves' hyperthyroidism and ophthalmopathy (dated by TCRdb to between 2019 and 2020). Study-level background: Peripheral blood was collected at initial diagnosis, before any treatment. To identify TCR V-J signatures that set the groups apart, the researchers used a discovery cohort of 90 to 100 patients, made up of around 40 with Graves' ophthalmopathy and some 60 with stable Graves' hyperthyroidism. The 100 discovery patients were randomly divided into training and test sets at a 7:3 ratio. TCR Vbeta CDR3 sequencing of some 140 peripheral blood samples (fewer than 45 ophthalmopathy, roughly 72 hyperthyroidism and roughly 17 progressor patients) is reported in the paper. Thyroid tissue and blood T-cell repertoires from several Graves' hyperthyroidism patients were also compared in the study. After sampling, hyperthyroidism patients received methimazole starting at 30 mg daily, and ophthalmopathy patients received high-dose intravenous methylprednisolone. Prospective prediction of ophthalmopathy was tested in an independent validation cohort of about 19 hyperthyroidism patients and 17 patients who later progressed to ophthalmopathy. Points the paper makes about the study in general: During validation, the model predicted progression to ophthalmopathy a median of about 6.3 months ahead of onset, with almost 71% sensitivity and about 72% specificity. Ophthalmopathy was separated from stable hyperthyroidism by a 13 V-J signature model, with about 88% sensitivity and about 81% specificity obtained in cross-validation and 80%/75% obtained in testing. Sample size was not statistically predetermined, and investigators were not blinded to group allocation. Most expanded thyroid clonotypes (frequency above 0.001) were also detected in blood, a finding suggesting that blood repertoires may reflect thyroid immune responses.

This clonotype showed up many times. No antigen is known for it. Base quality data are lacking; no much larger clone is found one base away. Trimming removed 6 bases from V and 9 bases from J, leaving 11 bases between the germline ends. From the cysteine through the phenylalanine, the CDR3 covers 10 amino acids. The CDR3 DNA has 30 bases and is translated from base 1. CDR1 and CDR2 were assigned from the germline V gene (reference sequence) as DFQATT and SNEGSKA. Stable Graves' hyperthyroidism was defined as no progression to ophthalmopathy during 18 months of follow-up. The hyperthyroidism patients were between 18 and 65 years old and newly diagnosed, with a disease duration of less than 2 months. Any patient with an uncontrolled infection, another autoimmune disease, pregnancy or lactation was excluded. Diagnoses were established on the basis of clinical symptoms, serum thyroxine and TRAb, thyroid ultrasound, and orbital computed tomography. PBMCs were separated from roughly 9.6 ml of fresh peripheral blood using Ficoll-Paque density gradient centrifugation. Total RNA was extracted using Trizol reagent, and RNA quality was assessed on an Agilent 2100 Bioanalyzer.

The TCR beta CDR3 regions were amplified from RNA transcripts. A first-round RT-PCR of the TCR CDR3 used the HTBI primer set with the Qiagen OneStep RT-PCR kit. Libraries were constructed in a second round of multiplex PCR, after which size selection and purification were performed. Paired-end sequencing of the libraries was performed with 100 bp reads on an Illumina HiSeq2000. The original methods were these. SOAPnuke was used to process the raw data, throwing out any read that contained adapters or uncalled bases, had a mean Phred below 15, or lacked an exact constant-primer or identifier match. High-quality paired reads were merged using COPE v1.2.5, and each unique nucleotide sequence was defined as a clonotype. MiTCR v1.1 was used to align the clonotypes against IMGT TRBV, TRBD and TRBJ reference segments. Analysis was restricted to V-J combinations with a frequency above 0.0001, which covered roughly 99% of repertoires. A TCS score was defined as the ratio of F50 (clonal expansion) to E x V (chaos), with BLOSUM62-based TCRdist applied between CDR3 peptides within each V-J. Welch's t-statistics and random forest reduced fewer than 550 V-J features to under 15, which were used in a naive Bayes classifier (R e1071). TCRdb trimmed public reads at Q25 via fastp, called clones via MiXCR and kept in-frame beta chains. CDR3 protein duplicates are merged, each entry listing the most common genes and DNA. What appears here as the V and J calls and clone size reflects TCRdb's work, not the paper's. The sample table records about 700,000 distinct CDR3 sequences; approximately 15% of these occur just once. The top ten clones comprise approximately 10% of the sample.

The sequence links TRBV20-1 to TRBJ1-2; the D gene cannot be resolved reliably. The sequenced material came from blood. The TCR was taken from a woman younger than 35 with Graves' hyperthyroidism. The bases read TGCAGTGCCGCGACCGCCAGCTACACCTTC. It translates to CSAATASYTF.